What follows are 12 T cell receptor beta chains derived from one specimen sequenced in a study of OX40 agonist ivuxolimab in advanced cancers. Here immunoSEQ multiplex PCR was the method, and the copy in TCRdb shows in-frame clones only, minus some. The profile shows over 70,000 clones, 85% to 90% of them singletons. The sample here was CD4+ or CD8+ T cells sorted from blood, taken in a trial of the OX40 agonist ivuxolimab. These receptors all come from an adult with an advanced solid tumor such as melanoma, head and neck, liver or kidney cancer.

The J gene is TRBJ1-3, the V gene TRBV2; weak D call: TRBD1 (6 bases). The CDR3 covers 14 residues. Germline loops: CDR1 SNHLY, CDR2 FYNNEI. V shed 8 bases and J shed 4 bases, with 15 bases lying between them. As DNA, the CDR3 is TGTGCCAGCCGGGAGGGGGGGCACGGAAACACCATATATTTT. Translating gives CASREGGHGNTIYF.

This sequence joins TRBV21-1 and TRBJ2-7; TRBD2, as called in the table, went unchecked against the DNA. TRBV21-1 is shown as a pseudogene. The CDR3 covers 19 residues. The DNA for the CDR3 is TGTGCCAGCAGCAAAGCTGAGGGAATGGGGCTAGCGGAGTACTACGAGCAGTACTTC. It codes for CASSKAEGMGLAEYYEQYF.

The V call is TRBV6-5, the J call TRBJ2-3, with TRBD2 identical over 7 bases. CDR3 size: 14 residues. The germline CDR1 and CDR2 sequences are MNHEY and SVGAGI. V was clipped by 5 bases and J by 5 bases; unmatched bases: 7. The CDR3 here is CASSPLGGGDTQYF. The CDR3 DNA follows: TGTGCCAGCAGTCCGCTCGGCGGGGGAGATACGCAGTATTTT.

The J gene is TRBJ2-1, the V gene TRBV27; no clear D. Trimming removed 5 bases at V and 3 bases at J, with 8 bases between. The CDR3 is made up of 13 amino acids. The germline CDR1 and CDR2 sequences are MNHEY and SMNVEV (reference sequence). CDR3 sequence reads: CASSPDDYNEQFF. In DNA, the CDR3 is TGTGCCAGCAGTCCGGACGACTACAATGAGCAGTTCTTC.

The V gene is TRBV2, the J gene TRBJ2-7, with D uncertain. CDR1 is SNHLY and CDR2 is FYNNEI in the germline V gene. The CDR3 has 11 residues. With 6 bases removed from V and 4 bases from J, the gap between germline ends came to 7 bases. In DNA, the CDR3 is TGTGCCAGCAGGTACTTTTACGAGCAGTACTTC. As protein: CASRYFYEQYF.

The CDR3 here is CASSFNRAGGPGEQFF. The CDR3, as DNA: TGTGCCAGCAGCTTTAATCGGGCGGGAGGACCCGGTGAGCAGTTCTTC. The chain couples TRBV7-3 to TRBJ2-1, with TRBD2 matching over 8 bases. The CDR3 loop spans 16 amino acids. Per the germline V gene, CDR1 is SGHTA and CDR2 is FQGTGA. Unmatched junction bases numbered 13, after V lost 3 bases and J lost 9 bases.

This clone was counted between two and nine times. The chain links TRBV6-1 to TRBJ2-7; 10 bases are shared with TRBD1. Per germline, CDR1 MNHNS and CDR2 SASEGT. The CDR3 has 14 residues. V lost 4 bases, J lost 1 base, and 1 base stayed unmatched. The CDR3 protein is CASSVGQGSYEQYF. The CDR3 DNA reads TGTGCCAGCAGTGTGGGACAGGGGTCCTACGAGCAGTACTTC.

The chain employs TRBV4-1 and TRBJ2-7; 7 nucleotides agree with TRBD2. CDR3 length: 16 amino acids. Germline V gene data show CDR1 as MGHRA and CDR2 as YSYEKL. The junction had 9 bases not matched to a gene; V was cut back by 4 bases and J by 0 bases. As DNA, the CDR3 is TGCGCCAGCAGCCTATCGGGGCGCGGGAGCTCCTACGAGCAGTACTTC. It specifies CASSLSGRGSSYEQYF.

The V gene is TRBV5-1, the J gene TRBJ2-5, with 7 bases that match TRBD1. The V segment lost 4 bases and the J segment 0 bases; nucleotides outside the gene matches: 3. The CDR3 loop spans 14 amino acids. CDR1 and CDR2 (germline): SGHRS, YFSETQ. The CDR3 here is CASSQTGNQETQYF. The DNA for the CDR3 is TGCGCCAGCAGCCAGACAGGGAACCAAGAGACCCAGTACTTC.

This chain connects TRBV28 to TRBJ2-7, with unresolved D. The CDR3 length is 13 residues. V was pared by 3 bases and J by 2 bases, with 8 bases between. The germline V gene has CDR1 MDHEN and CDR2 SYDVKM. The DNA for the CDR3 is TGTGCCAGCAGTTTCGGTGGAACCTACGAGCAGTACTTC. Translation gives CASSFGGTYEQYF.

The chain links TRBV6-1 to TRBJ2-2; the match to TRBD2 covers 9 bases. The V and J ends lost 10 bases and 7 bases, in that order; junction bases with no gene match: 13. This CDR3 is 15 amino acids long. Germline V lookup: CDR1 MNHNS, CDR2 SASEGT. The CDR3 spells CAIPIAGVVGGELFF. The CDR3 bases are TGTGCCATTCCAATAGCGGGAGTAGTTGGCGGGGAGCTGTTTTTT.

The CDR3 here is CASSFRDRDTQYF. The CDR3 nucleotides are TGTGCCAGTAGTTTTCGGGATAGAGATACGCAGTATTTT. V gene TRBV19 combines with J gene TRBJ2-3; D is perhaps TRBD2 (5 bases). Germline V CDR1 and CDR2: LNHDA, SQIVND (reference sequence). CDR3 length: 13 amino acids. The germline V and J ends were trimmed by 5 bases and 5 bases, with 11 bases remaining between them.